This TCR beta chain was identified in a study of a mutant IDH1 vaccine in newly diagnosed glioma. Overall study context: Administration of eight vaccinations to patients took place in weeks 1, 3, 5, 7, 11, 15, 19, 23. Receipt of radiotherapy, temozolomide, or both preceded the study, and most received both. The study's findings and limits: Most patients, around 93%, showed vaccine-induced immune responses.

The sample's time point: week 5, during vaccination. Doses consisted of 300 ug of mutant IDH1 20-mer peptide each, paired with topical imiquimod. In this sample, this clone turned up once. Its antigen is not identified. The method was immunoSEQ multiplex PCR; TCRdb's version includes in-frame clones alone and lacks a portion of them. The sample holds fewer than 40,000 clones, approximately 80% seen once. With 4 bases clipped from V and 5 bases from J, the junction kept 8 bases outside the gene matches. CDR1 and CDR2 (germline): SGDLS, YYNGEE. The CDR3 spans 17 residues. The clonotype comes from a man aged 40-50 years with glioma. This material consisted of PBMCs, taken from a glioma patient whose treatment included an IDH1 peptide vaccine. This chain joins TRBV9 and TRBJ2-5; TRBD2 agrees at 16 bases. DNA of the CDR3: TGTGCCAGCAGCAACGGGACTAGCGGGGGGGCTCGGGAGACCCAGTACTTC. The encoded protein is CASSNGTSGGARETQYF. Together with reference TRBV9 and TRBJ2-5, the CDR3 gives the full variable domain: DSGVTQTPKHLITATGQRVTLRCSPRSGDLSVYWYQQSLDQGLQFLIQYYNGEERAKGNILERFSAQQFPDLHSELNLSSLELGDSALYFCASSNGTSGGARETQYFGPGTRLLVL.